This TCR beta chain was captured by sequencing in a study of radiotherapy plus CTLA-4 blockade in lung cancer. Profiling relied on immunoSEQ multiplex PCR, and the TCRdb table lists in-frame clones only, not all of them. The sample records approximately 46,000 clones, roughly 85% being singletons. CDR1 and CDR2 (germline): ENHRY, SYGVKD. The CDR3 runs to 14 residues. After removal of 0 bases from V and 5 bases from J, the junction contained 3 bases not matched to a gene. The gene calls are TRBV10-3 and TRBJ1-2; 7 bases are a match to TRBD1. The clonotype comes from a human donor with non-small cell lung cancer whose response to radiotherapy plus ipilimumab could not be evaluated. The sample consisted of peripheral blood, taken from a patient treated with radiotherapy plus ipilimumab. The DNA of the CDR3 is TGTGCCATCAGTGAGTCTTGGACAGGATATGGCTACACCTTC. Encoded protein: CAISESWTGYGYTF.